A single T cell receptor (beta chain) is shown here with its context. CDR3 length equals 14 residues. Deletions cut 6 bases from V and 0 bases from J, with 11 bases between. Per the germline V gene, CDR1 is SGHRS and CDR2 is YFSETQ. The primer mix had 60 Vbeta and 13 Jbeta primers. Profiled with immunoSEQ multiplex PCR; TCRdb holds only in-frame clones, not every one. The data contain about 160,000 clones, roughly four fifths of them seen just once; the ten biggest clones take up around 9.1%. This entry comes from a study of cytomegalovirus exposure and HLA in healthy donors. This chain links TRBV5-1 with TRBJ2-3; D gene ambiguous. What was sequenced was PBMCs. This receptor was identified in a male donor in good health and CMV-seropositive. The CDR3 nucleotides read TGCGCCAGCACCCAGACATCAAGCACAGATACGCAGTATTTT. Translated, it gives CASTQTSSTDTQYF.